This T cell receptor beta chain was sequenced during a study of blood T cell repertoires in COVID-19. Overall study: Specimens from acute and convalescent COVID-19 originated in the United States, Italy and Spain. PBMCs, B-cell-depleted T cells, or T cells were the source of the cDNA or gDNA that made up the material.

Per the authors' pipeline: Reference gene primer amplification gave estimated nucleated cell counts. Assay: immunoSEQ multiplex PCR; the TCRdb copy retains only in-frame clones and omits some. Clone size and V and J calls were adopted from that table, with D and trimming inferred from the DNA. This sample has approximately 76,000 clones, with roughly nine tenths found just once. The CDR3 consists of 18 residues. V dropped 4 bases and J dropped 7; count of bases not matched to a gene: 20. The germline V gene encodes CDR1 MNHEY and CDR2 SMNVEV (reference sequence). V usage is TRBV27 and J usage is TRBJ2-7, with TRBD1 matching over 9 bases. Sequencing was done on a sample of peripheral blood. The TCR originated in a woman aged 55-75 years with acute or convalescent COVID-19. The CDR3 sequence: CASSSYLLPGQGPLEQYF. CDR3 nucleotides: TGTGCCAGCAGTTCCTACTTACTCCCGGGACAGGGCCCTCTGGAGCAGTACTTC.